The next 17 T cell receptor beta chains were all read from a single sample in a study of CXCR3-negative and CXCR3-positive naive CD8 T cells. UMI-labeled 5' RACE yielded the TRB cDNA libraries. TCRdb re-called the 5' RACE reads; one entry per CDR3 protein, DNA not given. The sample's table shows approximately 47,000 distinct CDR3 sequences. Material: naive CXCR3- CD8+ T cells from blood. The subset here: CD45RO-CCR7+CD27+CD95- naive CD8+ T cells lacking CXCR3 (TNR3-). The source of these receptors is a human donor in good health. Some clones in this sample may be carry-over from other donors' samples.

The CDR3: CASSYSNAGQGRAEAFF. The chain employs TRBV6-6 and TRBJ1-1. CDR1 and CDR2 (germline): MNHNY, SVGAGI (reference sequence). The CDR3 spans 17 residues.

The chain has TRBV28 and TRBJ1-2. This CDR3 is built from 14 residues. Looked up from germline, CDR1 is MDHEN and CDR2 is SYDVKM. The chain's CDR3 is CASSFLHTNYGYTF.

The rearrangement uses TRBV3-1 and TRBJ2-7. The CDR3 covers 17 residues. Germline loops: CDR1 LGHDT, CDR2 YNNKEL (reference sequence). The CDR3 is CASSQESWGVGSYEQYF.

V and J are TRBV6-5 and TRBJ2-1. The CDR3 sequence is 16 residues long. From germline, CDR1 is MNHEY and CDR2 SVGAGI. CDR3 in amino acids: CASSYSFRSSYNEQFF.

V gene TRBV29-1 combines with J gene TRBJ2-2; TCRdb calls TRBD2, which cannot be checked without DNA. This CDR3 contains 13 residues. Looked up from germline, CDR1 is SQVTM and CDR2 is ANQGSEA. The CDR3: CSGRLAATGELFF.

V gene TRBV21-1 combines with J gene TRBJ2-5. TRBV21-1 is assigned pseudogene status. There are 11 residues in the CDR3. CDR3 sequence: CASISRDTQYF.

The chain carries TRBV29-1 and TRBJ2-3; the TCRdb call, TRBD1, lacks DNA for checking. Germline V CDR1 and CDR2: SQVTM, ANQGSEA. The CDR3 is made up of 14 amino acids. CDR3 region: CSVDRGRYEDTQYF.

The gene calls are TRBV6-8 and TRBJ2-7; TCRdb proposes TRBD1, but this gene call is untestable without DNA. Germline V gene sequence: CDR1 MNHGY, CDR2 SAAAGT. This CDR3 contains 12 residues. CDR3 sequence: CASATWGYEQYF.

This chain links TRBV29-1 with TRBJ2-3; TCRdb's assignment of TRBD2 cannot be checked, as there is no DNA. This CDR3 spans 17 amino acids. The V gene's germline CDR1 is SQVTM and CDR2 ANQGSEA. The CDR3 is CSVEGLAGSRDTDTQYF.

The chain is built from TRBV6-5 and TRBJ2-1; TCRdb's D call, TRBD1, is unchecked because there is no DNA. The CDR3 runs 17 residues. Germline V lookup: CDR1 MNHEY, CDR2 SVGAGI. The CDR3 is CASSYGVGPSSYNEQFF.

CDR3 sequence: CSALLDRGLYGQFF. The chain has TRBV29-1 and TRBJ2-1; TCRdb's D call of TRBD1 is untestable without DNA. The CDR3 covers 14 residues. CDR1 and CDR2 (germline): SQVTM, ANQGSEA.

The chain links TRBV7-9 to TRBJ1-5. The CDR3 is made up of 14 amino acids. Looked up from germline, CDR1 is SEHNR and CDR2 is FQNEAQ (reference sequence). CDR3 loop: CASSSGTSNQPQHF.

The genes are TRBV7-8 and TRBJ1-1. The CDR3 sequence is 13 residues long. Germline loops: CDR1 SGHVS, CDR2 FQNEAQ. CDR3 region: CASSLGYATEAFF. The variable domain in full, with the rest retrieved from reference TRBV7-8 and TRBJ1-1, is GAGVSQSPRYKVAKRGQDVALRCDPISGHVSLFWYQQALGQGPEFLTYFQNEAQLDKSGLPSDRFFAERPEGSVSTLKIQRTQQEDSAVYLCASSLGYATEAFFGQGTRLTVV.

The gene calls are TRBV28 and TRBJ2-7; TCRdb's D call, TRBD1, is unchecked because there is no DNA. Germline loops: CDR1 MDHEN, CDR2 SYDVKM. The CDR3 runs to 16 residues. CDR3 residues: CASSLVTGVGSYEQYF.

The chain couples TRBV6-6 to TRBJ2-7; absent DNA, TCRdb's TRBD1 call cannot be checked. Germline V gene data show CDR1 as MNHNY and CDR2 as SVGAGI (reference sequence). CDR3 size: 17 residues. CDR3 loop: CASIRSPGGPRIYEQYF.

The CDR3 sequence is CASSLDGWLADTQETQYF. The chain recombines TRBV11-2 with TRBJ2-5; the D call of TRBD2 rests on TCRdb alone, since no DNA is present to check it. This CDR3 is built from 18 residues. CDR1 and CDR2 (germline): SGHAT, FQNNGV.

The chain has TRBV7-9 and TRBJ2-3; TCRdb proposes TRBD1, but this gene call is untestable without DNA. The germline V gene has CDR1 SEHNR and CDR2 FQNEAQ (reference sequence). The CDR3 covers 16 residues. CDR3: CASSPQAGASTDTQYF.